This passage covers 9 T cell receptor beta chains from one sample sequenced in a study of blood T cell repertoires in COVID-19. The data were produced by immunoSEQ multiplex PCR, yet TCRdb's version contains in-frame clones alone and is incomplete. The data contain 200,000 to 300,000 clones, 75% to 85% of them singletons. The sequenced sample was peripheral blood. These receptors all stem from a man aged 35 to 55 who had recovered from COVID-19.

The chain employs TRBV7-2 and TRBJ1-4; unclear D gene. CDR1 and CDR2 (germline): SGHTA, FQGNSA. Trimming took off 3 bases at V and 7 bases at J, with 18 bases between the two ends. This CDR3 has 16 amino acids. This chain's CDR3 is CASSFRPGEGGEKLFF. In DNA, the CDR3 is TGTGCCAGCAGCTTCCGACCGGGAGAAGGAGGTGAAAAACTGTTTTTT.

This rearrangement joins TRBV7-8 to TRBJ1-2, with no clear D. The CDR3 runs 15 residues. CDR1 is SGHVS, CDR2 FQNEAQ, per germline. V was trimmed by 0 bases and J by 6 bases, leaving 14 bases between them. The CDR3 here is CASSLAEVGFDGYTF. As DNA, the CDR3 is TGTGCCAGCAGCTTAGCAGAGGTTGGGTTCGATGGCTACACCTTC.

The chain links TRBV12-5 to TRBJ1-3; D gene ambiguous. Germline CDR1 and CDR2: LGHNT and FRNRAP. The CDR3 loop spans 14 amino acids. V was pared by 0 bases and J by 0 bases, with 3 bases between. DNA of the CDR3: TGTGCTAGTGGTTTGGTACTCTCTGGAAACACCATATATTTT. Protein product: CASGLVLSGNTIYF.

The chain has TRBV7-9 and TRBJ2-3, with a possible D match to TRBD1 (6 bases). Per germline, CDR1 SEHNR and CDR2 FQNEAQ (reference sequence). V lost 3 bases, J lost 2 bases, and 15 bases lay in between. The CDR3 extends over 16 amino acids. CDR3 sequence reads: CASSFWQGINTDTQYF. The CDR3 DNA is TGTGCCAGCAGCTTCTGGCAGGGGATAAACACAGATACGCAGTATTTT.

This clone has a handful of counts. This chain joins TRBV14 and TRBJ2-3; 7 bases map to TRBD2. V lost 1 base, J lost 0 bases, and 4 bases stayed unmatched. CDR3 size: 16 residues. Germline lookup yields CDR1 SGHDN and CDR2 FVKESK. The CDR3 is CASSQGLAASTDTQYF. The CDR3 DNA reads as TGTGCCAGCAGCCAAGGGCTAGCGGCTAGCACAGATACGCAGTATTTT. The complete variable domain, with remaining parts taken from reference TRBV14 and TRBJ2-3, reads EAGVTQFPSHSVIEKGQTVTLRCDPISGHDNLYWYRRVMGKEIKFLLHFVKESKQDESGMPNNRFLAERTGGTYSTLKVQPAELEDSGVYFCASSQGLAASTDTQYFGPGTRLTVL.

The V gene is TRBV7-2, the J gene TRBJ2-4; D perhaps matches TRBD2 (5 bases). Trimming took 3 bases from V and 8 from J, leaving 14 bases between them. The CDR3 runs 14 residues. CDR1 SGHTA and CDR2 FQGNSA come from the germline V gene. In nucleotides, the CDR3 is TGTGCCAGCAGCTTGGGGTTTCGAGGGCACATTCAGTACTTC. Protein sequence: CASSLGFRGHIQYF.

This clone came up once. The J gene is TRBJ1-1, the V gene TRBV5-1; D gene unclear. Trimming pared 0 bases from V and 2 bases from J, leaving 8 bases between. This CDR3 comprises 14 residues. Per the germline V gene, CDR1 is SGHRS and CDR2 is YFSETQ. For the CDR3, the DNA is TGCGCCAGCAGCTTGGAGCCCCCAAACACTGAAGCTTTCTTT. This codes for CASSLEPPNTEAFF.

The chain joins TRBV2 to TRBJ1-2; TRBD1 matches at 7 bases. After removal of 4 bases from V and 3 bases from J, the junction contained 2 bases not matched to a gene. The CDR3 is 13 residues long. Germline V CDR1 and CDR2: SNHLY, FYNNEI. Here the CDR3 reads CASSGDRDYGYTF. The CDR3 nucleotides read TGTGCCAGCAGTGGAGACAGGGACTATGGCTACACCTTC.

This rearrangement joins TRBV12-3 or TRBV12-4 to TRBJ1-2; tentatively, D is TRBD1 (6 bases). The V and J ends lost 5 bases and 4 bases respectively, with 11 bases between them. This CDR3 contains 13 residues. The CDR3 spells CASSVQGAYGYTF. The CDR3, as DNA: TGTGCCAGCAGTGTACAGGGCGCCTATGGCTACACCTTC.